This is a list of T cell receptor beta chains from one sample in a study of blood T cells in healthy people across ages. TCRdb used MiXCR to reprocess the 5' RACE reads, holding one entry per CDR3 protein. The sample lists 1.2 million to 1.5 million distinct CDR3 sequences, approximately 40% seen once, with roughly 8.2% in the top ten. The sample was blood. The receptors were sampled from a woman younger than 35 in good health. CDR3s include the opening cysteine and the closing phenylalanine or tryptophan. D genes are given only for firm matches. Only part of the rows carry a size: once, few, many, or a class if the clone is expanded.

D gene | J gene | clone size | V gene | CDR3 protein | CDR3 DNA
. | TRBJ2-5 | few | TRBV18 | CASLGQETQYF | TGTGCCAGCTTGGGCCAAGAGACCCAGTACTTC
. | TRBJ1-1 | . | TRBV4-2 | CASSQDTPGGEEAFF | TGTGCCAGCAGCCAAGACACCCCCGGGGGGGAAGAAGCTTTCTTT
. | TRBJ1-3 | few | TRBV7-2 | CASSLDPGTGGNTIYF | TGTGCCAGCAGCTTAGACCCCGGAACGGGAGGAAACACCATATATTTT
. | TRBJ2-1 | few | TRBV6-4 | CASSDRVSGSGNEQFF | TGTGCCAGCAGTGACCGTGTGTCAGGGTCGGGAAATGAGCAGTTCTTC
TRBD1 | TRBJ2-6 | few | TRBV7-3 | CASSLREDRGLAGANVLTF | TGTGCCAGCAGCTTAAGGGAGGACAGGGGGCTAGCTGGGGCCAACGTCCTGACTTTC
TRBD2 | TRBJ2-1 | once | TRBV5-1 | CASSSPSGYSYNEQLF | TGCGCCAGCAGCAGCCCTAGCGGTTACTCCTACAATGAGCAGTTATTC
. | TRBJ2-1 | . | TRBV5-1 | CASKKPQENEQFF | TGCGCCAGCAAGAAGCCCCAGGAGAATGAGCAGTTCTTC
TRBD2 | TRBJ2-1 | few | TRBV4-2 | CASSQWTSGTYNEQFF | TGTGCCAGCAGCCAGTGGACTAGCGGGACTTACAATGAGCAGTTCTTC
. | TRBJ2-4 | many | TRBV24-1 | CATSDSRDIKNIQYF | TGTGCCACCAGTGATTCCAGGGACATCAAAAACATTCAGTACTTC
TRBD1 | TRBJ2-7 | . | TRBV4-1 | CASSQDPGQGSYEQYF | TGCGCCAGCAGCCAAGATCCCGGACAGGGTTCCTACGAGCAGTACTTC
. | TRBJ2-3 | many | TRBV7-2 | CASSLSQGTDTQYF | TGTGCCAGCAGCTTATCCCAGGGCACAGATACGCAGTATTTT
. | TRBJ2-4 | . | TRBV5-1 | CASSLDIYDIQYF | TGCGCCAGCAGCTTGGACATTTATGACATTCAGTACTTC
TRBD1 | TRBJ2-5 | . | TRBV12-3/TRBV12-4 | CASSSLQGAVREQYF | TGTGCCAGCAGTTCCTTACAGGGGGCGGTGAGGGAGCAGTACTTC
TRBD2 | TRBJ2-7 | few | TRBV29-1 | CSVAPAGAGEQYF | TGCAGCGTTGCCCCGGCGGGAGCTGGGGAGCAGTACTTC
TRBD2 | TRBJ2-7 | . | TRBV10-1 | CASSVLAGTSPYEQYF | TGCGCCAGCAGTGTCCTAGCGGGAACCTCCCCCTACGAGCAGTACTTC
. | TRBJ2-2 | . | TRBV10-3 | CAISAGGTANTGELFF | TGTGCCATCAGTGCAGGGGGGACCGCGAACACCGGGGAGCTGTTTTTT
. | TRBJ2-7 | once | TRBV2 | CASSTNSGGYEQYF | TGTGCCAGCAGTACCAACAGTGGGGGGTACGAGCAGTACTTC
TRBD2 | TRBJ2-3 | . | TRBV20-1 | CSAKREAADTQYF | TGCAGTGCTAAGCGGGAGGCGGCAGATACGCAGTATTTT
TRBD1 | TRBJ2-4 | . | TRBV30 | CAWSQTGTGILAKNIQYF | TGTGCCTGGAGTCAGACCGGGACAGGTATTCTAGCCAAAAACATTCAGTACTTC
. | TRBJ2-3 | few | TRBV25-1 | CASSERASRYTDTQYF | TGTGCCAGCAGTGAAAGGGCATCTCGGTACACAGATACGCAGTATTTT
. | TRBJ2-7 | . | TRBV6-1 | CASSEWCRAYEQYF | TGTGCCAGCAGTGAATGGTGCAGGGCCTACGAGCAGTACTTC
. | TRBJ1-4 | few | TRBV4-1 | CASSLPAGAAEKLFF | TGCGCCAGCAGCCTCCCGGCAGGGGCAGCGGAAAAACTGTTTTTT
. | TRBJ1-5 | . | TRBV12-3/TRBV12-4 | CASSFQTSNRPQHF | TGTGCCAGCAGTTTCCAGACATCCAATCGGCCCCAGCATTTT
. | TRBJ1-6 | . | TRBV20-1 | CSPLGGGPNSPLHF | TGCAGTCCCCTCGGTGGAGGGCCTAATTCACCCCTCCACTTT
. | TRBJ1-5 | once | TRBV3-1 | CASSQEPSYSNQPQHF | TGTGCCAGCAGCCAAGAACCCAGCTATAGCAATCAGCCCCAGCATTTT
TRBD2 | TRBJ2-7 | . | TRBV4-3 | CASSQSGTSSEQYF | TGCGCCAGCAGCCAGTCCGGGACTAGCAGCGAGCAGTACTTC
. | TRBJ2-1 | . | TRBV3-1 | CASRDTVVGGDNEQFF | TGTGCCAGCAGAGATACGGTAGTGGGGGGCGACAATGAGCAGTTCTTC
TRBD1 | TRBJ1-2 | . | TRBV28 | CASSSQGAHGYTF | TGTGCCAGCAGTTCCCAGGGGGCGCATGGCTACACCTTC
. | TRBJ2-1 | many | TRBV9 | CASSVGVAAHNEQFF | TGTGCCAGCAGCGTTGGGGTAGCGGCACACAATGAGCAGTTCTTC
. | TRBJ1-4 | few | TRBV7-9 | CASSLGAPTNEKLFF | TGTGCCAGCAGCTTAGGGGCCCCAACTAATGAAAAACTGTTTTTT
TRBD1 | TRBJ2-3 | . | TRBV3-1 | CTSSQRQGGDTQYF | TGTACCAGCAGCCAAAGACAGGGGGGAGATACGCAGTATTTT
. | TRBJ2-1 | few | TRBV6-2/TRBV6-3 | CASSPIESSYNEQFF | TGTGCCAGCAGTCCCATAGAGAGCTCCTACAATGAGCAGTTCTTC
. | TRBJ1-1 | . | TRBV7-9 | CASSLGYQPNTEAFF | TGTGCCAGCAGCTTAGGTTACCAGCCTAACACTGAAGCTTTCTTT
TRBD1 | TRBJ1-2 | few | TRBV7-2 | CASTARDRGYYGYTF | TGTGCCAGCACCGCCCGGGACAGGGGGTATTATGGCTACACCTTC
TRBD1 | TRBJ2-1 | few | TRBV2 | CASRQGQGRNEQFF | TGTGCCAGCAGACAGGGACAGGGGAGGAATGAGCAGTTCTTC
. | TRBJ2-3 | . | TRBV6-5 | CASSYSTRDGFDTQYF | TGTGCCAGCAGTTACTCGACGCGGGATGGTTTTGATACGCAGTATTTT
TRBD1 | TRBJ2-6 | few | TRBV2 | CASRSTGGAGANVLTF | TGTGCCAGCAGATCTACAGGGGGCGCTGGGGCCAACGTCCTGACTTTC
. | TRBJ1-4 | few | TRBV7-2 | CASSFPYEKLFF | TGTGCCAGCAGCTTCCCGTATGAAAAACTGTTTTTT
. | TRBJ2-1 | many | TRBV6-1 | CASETSGRPYNEQFF | TGTGCCAGCGAGACCTCGGGACGGCCCTACAATGAGCAGTTCTTC
. | TRBJ2-7 | few | TRBV7-9 | CASSPDQIGSYEQYF | TGTGCCAGCAGCCCAGATCAAATAGGGTCTTACGAGCAGTACTTC
. | TRBJ2-1 | . | TRBV6-5 | CASSYFGHNEQFF | TGTGCCAGCAGTTACTTCGGGCACAATGAGCAGTTCTTC
. | TRBJ2-7 | . | TRBV29-1 | CSVREATYEQYF | TGCAGCGTCAGGGAGGCAACCTACGAGCAGTACTTC
. | TRBJ2-1 | once | TRBV27 | CASSIDMRRGSYNEQFF | TGTGCCAGCAGTATCGATATGCGGCGGGGCTCCTACAATGAGCAGTTCTTC
TRBD1 | TRBJ2-1 | . | TRBV7-9 | CTSSQQDRGIDEQFF | TGTACCAGCAGCCAACAGGACAGGGGAATCGATGAGCAGTTCTTC
. | TRBJ2-1 | . | TRBV7-3 | CASSLATEPPYNEQFF | TGTGCCAGCAGCCTCGCCACAGAACCCCCCTACAATGAGCAGTTCTTC